The present TCR beta chain was sequenced within a study of OX40 agonist ivuxolimab in advanced cancers. Libraries were prepared by immunoSEQ multiplex PCR; TCRdb keeps only in-frame clonotypes and omits some of them. The sample includes about 86,000 clones, around 88% of them seen just once. This clone appeared a single time. Germline CDR1 is MGHRA and CDR2 is YSYEKL. V was pared by 4 bases and J by 3 bases, with 5 bases of the junction left unmatched. The CDR3 runs 14 residues. The receptor was derived from an adult with an advanced solid tumor such as melanoma, head and neck, liver or kidney cancer. This chain connects TRBV4-1 to TRBJ2-7; 8 bases are shared with TRBD1. The source material was CD4+ or CD8+ T cells sorted from blood, sampled in a trial of the OX40 agonist ivuxolimab. The CDR3 sequence: CASSRQTGVYEQYF. CDR3 in DNA: TGCGCCAGCAGCCGCCAGACAGGGGTCTACGAGCAGTACTTC.